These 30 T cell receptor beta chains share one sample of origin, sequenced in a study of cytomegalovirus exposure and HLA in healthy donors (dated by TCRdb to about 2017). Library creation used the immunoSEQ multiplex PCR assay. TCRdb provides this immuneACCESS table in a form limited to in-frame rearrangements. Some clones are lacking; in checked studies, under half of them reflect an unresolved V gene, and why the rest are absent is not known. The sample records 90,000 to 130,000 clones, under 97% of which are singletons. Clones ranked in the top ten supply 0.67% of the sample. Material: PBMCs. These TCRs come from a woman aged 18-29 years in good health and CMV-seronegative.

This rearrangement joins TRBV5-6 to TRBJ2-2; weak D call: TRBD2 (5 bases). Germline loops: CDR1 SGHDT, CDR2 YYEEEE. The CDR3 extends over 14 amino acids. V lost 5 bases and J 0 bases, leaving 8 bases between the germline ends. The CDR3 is CASREDPNTGELFF. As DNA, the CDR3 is TGTGCCAGCAGGGAGGACCCGAACACCGGGGAGCTGTTTTTT.

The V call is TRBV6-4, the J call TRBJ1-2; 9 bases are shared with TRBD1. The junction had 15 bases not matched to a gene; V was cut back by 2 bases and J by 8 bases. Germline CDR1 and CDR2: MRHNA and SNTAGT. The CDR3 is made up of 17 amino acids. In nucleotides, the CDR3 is TGTGCCAGCAGTGACGGGGGGACAGGGAGAAAGACGCGAGGCTACACCTTC. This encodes CASSDGGTGRKTRGYTF.

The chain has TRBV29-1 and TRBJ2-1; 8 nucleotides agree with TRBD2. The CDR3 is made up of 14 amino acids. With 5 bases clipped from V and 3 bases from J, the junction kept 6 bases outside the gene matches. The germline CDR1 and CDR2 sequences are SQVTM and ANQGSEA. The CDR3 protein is CSVNGGDDYNEQFF. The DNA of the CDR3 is TGCAGCGTTAACGGGGGGGATGACTACAATGAGCAGTTCTTC.

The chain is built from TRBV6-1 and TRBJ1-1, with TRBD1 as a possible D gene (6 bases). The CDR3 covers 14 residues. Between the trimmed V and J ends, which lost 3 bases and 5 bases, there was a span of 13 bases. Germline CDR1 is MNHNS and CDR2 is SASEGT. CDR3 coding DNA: TGTGCCAGCAGTGACAGGGGAATAAGGACTGAAGCTTTCTTT. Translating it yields CASSDRGIRTEAFF.

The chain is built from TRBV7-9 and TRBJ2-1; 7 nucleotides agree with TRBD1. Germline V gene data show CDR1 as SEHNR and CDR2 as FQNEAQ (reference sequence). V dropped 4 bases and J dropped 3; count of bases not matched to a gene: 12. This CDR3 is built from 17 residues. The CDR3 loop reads CASSSSPGQTNYNEQFF. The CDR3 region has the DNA TGTGCCAGCAGCTCTTCACCGGGACAGACAAACTACAATGAGCAGTTCTTC.

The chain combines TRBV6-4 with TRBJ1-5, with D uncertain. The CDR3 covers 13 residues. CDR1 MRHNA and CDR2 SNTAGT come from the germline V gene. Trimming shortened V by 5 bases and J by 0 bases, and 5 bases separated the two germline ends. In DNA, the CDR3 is TGTGCCAGCAGTACTTATAGCAATCAGCCCCAGCATTTT. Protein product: CASSTYSNQPQHF.

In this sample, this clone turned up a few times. In DNA, the CDR3 is TGTGCCAGCAGCCAAAACGGACAGGGGGCGCTTGAGCAGTACTTC. Translated: CASSQNGQGALEQYF. This chain links TRBV7-9 with TRBJ2-7, with 11 bases fitting TRBD1. CDR1 and CDR2 from the germline V gene are SEHNR and FQNEAQ (reference sequence). Trimming removed 5 bases from V and 7 bases from J; junction bases left unmatched: 10. CDR3 length equals 15 residues.

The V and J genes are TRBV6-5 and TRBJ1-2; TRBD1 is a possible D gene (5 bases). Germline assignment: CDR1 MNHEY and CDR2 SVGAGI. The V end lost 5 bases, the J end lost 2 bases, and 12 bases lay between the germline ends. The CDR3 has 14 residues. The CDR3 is CASSPRGDNYGYTF. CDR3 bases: TGTGCCAGCAGTCCCCGGGGGGACAACTATGGCTACACCTTC.

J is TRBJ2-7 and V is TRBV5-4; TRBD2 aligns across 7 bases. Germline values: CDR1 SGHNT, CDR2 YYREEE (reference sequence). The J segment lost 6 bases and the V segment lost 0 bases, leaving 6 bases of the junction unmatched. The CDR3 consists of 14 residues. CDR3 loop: CASSLEGRGFEQYF. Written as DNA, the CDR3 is TGTGCCAGCAGCTTGGAGGGGCGGGGGTTCGAGCAGTACTTC.

CDR3 sequence: CASSPLQGTDNYGYTF. The CDR3 DNA is TGTGCCAGCTCACCACTACAGGGGACTGATAACTATGGCTACACCTTC. The chain couples TRBV18 to TRBJ1-2; 7 bases map to TRBD1. The V and J ends lost 1 base and 1 base, in that order; junction bases with no gene match: 6. The length of the CDR3 is 16 residues. CDR1 and CDR2 (germline): KGHSH, LQKENI.

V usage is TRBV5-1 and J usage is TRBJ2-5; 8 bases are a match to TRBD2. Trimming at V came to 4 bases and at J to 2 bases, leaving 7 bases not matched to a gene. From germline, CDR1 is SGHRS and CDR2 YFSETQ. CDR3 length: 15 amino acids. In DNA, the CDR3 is TGCGCCAGCAGCCCCACGGGGGGGGCACAAGAGACCCAGTACTTC. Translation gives CASSPTGGAQETQYF.

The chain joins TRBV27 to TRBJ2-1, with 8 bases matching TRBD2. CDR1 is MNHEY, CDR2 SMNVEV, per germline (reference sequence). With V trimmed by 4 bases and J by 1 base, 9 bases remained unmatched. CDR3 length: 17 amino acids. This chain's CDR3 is CASSSLRRGVSYNEQFF. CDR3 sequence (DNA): TGTGCCAGCAGTTCGTTACGGCGGGGGGTATCCTACAATGAGCAGTTCTTC.

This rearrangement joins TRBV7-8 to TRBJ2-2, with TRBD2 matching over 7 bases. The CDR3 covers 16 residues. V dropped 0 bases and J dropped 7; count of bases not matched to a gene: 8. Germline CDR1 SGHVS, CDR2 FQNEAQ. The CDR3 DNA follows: TGTGCCAGCAGCTTAGCCGCAGGGACTAACGGCGGGGAGCTGTTTTTT. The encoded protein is CASSLAAGTNGGELFF.

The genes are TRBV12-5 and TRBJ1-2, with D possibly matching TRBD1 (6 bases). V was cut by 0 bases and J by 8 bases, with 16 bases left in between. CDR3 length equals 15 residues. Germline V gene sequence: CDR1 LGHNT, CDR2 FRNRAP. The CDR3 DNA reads TGTGCTAGTGGTTTGGTACAGGGCAGGGAAGGCGGCTACACCTTC. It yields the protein CASGLVQGREGGYTF.

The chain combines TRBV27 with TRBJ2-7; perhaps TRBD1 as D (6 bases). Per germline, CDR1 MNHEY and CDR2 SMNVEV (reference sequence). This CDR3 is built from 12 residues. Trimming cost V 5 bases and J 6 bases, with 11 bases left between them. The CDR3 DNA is TGTGCCAGCAGTACTACAGGGATCGAGCAGTACTTC. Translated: CASSTTGIEQYF.

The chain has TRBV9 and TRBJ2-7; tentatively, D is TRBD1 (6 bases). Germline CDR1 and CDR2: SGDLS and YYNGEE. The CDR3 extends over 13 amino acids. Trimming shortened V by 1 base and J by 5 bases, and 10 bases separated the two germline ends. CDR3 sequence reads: CASSVSHRDEQYF. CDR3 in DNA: TGTGCCAGCAGCGTATCACACAGGGACGAGCAGTACTTC.

The CDR3 reads CASSSTDRVFFGGYTF. The CDR3 coding sequence is TGTGCCAGCAGTTCCACGGACAGGGTGTTTTTTGGCGGCTACACCTTC. V gene TRBV7-9 combines with J gene TRBJ1-2; 8 bases align to TRBD1. Trimming took 6 bases from V and 8 from J; bases not matched to a gene: 17. The germline gives CDR1 SEHNR, CDR2 FQNEAQ (reference sequence). The CDR3 covers 16 residues.

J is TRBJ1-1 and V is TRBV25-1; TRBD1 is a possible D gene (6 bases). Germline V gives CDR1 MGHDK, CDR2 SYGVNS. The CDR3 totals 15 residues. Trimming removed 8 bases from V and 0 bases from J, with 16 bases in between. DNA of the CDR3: TGTGCCAGCGGGGAGCCGGGACACTTGAACACTGAAGCTTTCTTT. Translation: CASGEPGHLNTEAFF.

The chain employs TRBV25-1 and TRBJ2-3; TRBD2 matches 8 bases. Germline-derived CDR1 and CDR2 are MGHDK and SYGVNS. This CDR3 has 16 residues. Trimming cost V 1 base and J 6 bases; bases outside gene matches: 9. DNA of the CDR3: TGTGCCAGCAGTGAATTCAGTAGCGGGACGAAGGATACGCAGTATTTT. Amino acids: CASSEFSSGTKDTQYF.

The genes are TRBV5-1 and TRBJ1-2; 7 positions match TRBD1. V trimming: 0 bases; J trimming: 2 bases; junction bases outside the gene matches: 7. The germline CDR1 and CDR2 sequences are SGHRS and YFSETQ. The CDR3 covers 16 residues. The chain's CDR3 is CASSLEDRTKNYGYTF. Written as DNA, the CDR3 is TGCGCCAGCAGCTTGGAGGACAGGACCAAAAACTATGGCTACACCTTC.

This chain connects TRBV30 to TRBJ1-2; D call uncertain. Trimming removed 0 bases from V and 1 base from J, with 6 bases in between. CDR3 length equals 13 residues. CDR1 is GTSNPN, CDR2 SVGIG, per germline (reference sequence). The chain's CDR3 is CAWSVGSNYGYTF. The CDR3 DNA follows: TGTGCCTGGAGTGTGGGCAGTAACTATGGCTACACCTTC.

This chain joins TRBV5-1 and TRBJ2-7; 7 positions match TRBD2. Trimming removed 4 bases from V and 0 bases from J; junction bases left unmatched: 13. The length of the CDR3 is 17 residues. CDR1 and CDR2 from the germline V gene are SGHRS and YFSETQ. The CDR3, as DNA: TGCGCCAGCAGCAGAGGGACTACTCCTTCCTACTCCTACGAGCAGTACTTC. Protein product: CASSRGTTPSYSYEQYF.

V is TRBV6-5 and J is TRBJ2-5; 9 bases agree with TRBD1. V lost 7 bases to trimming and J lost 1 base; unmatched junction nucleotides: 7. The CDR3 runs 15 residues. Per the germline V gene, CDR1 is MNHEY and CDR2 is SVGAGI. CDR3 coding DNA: TGTGCCAGCAAACGGGACAGGGCATTCCAAGAGACCCAGTACTTC. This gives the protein CASKRDRAFQETQYF.

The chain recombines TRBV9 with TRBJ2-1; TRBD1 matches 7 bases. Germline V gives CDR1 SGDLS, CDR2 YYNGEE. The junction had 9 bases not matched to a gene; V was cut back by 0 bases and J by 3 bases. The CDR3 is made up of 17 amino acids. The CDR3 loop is CASSVEARQGVYNEQFF. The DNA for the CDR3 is TGTGCCAGCAGCGTAGAGGCCCGTCAGGGGGTCTACAATGAGCAGTTCTTC. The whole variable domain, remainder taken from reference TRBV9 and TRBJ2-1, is DSGVTQTPKHLITATGQRVTLRCSPRSGDLSVYWYQQSLDQGLQFLIQYYNGEERAKGNILERFSAQQFPDLHSELNLSSLELGDSALYFCASSVEARQGVYNEQFFGPGTRLTVL.

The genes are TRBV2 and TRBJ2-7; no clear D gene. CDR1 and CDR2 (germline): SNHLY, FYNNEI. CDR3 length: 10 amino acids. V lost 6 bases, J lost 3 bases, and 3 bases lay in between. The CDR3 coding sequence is TGTGCCAGCAGCGGCTACGAGCAGTACTTC. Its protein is CASSGYEQYF.

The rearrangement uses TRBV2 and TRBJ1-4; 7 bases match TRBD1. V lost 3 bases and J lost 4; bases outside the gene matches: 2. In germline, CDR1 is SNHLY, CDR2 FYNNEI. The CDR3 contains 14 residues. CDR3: CASSDRDSNEKLFF. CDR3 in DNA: TGTGCCAGCAGTGACCGGGACAGTAATGAAAAACTGTTTTTT.

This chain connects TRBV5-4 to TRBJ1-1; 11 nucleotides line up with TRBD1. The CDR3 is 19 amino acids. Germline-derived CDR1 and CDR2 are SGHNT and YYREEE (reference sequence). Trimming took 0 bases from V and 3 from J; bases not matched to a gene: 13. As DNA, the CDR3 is TGTGCCAGCAGCTTGGGGATATCCCGGGACAGGGGGGGGGACACTGAAGCTTTCTTT. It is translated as CASSLGISRDRGGDTEAFF.

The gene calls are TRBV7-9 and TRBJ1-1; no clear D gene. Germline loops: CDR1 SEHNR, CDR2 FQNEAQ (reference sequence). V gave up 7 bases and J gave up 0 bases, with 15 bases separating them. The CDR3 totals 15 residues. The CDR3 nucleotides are TGTGCCAGCATCGATGGACTGAGAATGAACACTGAAGCTTTCTTT. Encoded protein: CASIDGLRMNTEAFF.

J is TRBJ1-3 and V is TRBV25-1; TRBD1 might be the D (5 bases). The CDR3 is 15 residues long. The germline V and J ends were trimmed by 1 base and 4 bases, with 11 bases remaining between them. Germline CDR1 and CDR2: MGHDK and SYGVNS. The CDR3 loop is CASSEWGVSGNTIYF. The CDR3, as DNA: TGTGCCAGCAGTGAATGGGGGGTATCAGGAAACACCATATATTTT.

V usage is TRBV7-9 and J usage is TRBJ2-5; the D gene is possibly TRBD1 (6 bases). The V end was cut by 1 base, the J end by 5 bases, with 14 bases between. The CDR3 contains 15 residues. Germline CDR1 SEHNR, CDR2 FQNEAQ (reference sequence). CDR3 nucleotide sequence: TGTGCCAGCAGCTTAGGGGACAACAAAAAGGAGACCCAGTACTTC. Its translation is CASSLGDNKKETQYF.